The clone carrying this TCR beta chain occurred many times. Its antigen remains unidentified. Unique molecular identifiers (one per individual cDNA molecule) were attached. TCRdb recomputed calls from the 5' RACE reads with MiXCR, one row per CDR3 protein. Of tens of thousands of distinct CDR3 sequences listed, 5.6% are singletons. These data belong to a study of early T cells in non-severe SARS-CoV-2 infection. Overall study context: Bulk RNA taken from unsorted whole blood was sequenced, leaving chains unpaired. Study-wide results and caveats: VDJdb-based annotation leaned toward anti-spike CD8 responses and missed private and CD4 specificities.

From germline, CDR1 is ENHRY and CDR2 SYGVKD. Trimming stripped 10 bases from V and 3 bases from J, with 18 bases between. The CDR3 covers 14 residues. The receptor's source is an adult who was a healthcare worker with PCR-confirmed SARS-CoV-2 infection or an uninfected control (not recorded which). Input material: whole blood. The chain combines TRBV10-3 with TRBJ1-1; D unresolved. The CDR3 sequence is CATTPVPRDTEAFF. In DNA form, the CDR3 reads TGTGCCACAACCCCGGTCCCTCGGGACACTGAAGCTTTCTTT.